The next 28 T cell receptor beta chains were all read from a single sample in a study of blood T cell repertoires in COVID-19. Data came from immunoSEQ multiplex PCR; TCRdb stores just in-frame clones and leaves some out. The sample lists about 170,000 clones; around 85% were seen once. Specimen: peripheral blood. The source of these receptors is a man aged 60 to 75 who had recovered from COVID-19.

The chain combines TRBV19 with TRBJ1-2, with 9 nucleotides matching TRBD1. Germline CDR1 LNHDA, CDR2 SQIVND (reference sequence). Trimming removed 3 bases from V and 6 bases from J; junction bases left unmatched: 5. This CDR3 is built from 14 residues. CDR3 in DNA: TGTGCCAGTAGTATCTTGGACAGGGGCCATGGCTACACCTTC. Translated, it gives CASSILDRGHGYTF.

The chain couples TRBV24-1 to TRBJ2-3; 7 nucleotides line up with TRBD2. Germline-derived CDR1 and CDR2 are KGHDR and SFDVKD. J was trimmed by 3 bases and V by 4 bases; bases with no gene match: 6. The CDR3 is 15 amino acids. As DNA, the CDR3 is TGTGCCACCAGTGACCCTAGCGGTCGGACAGATACGCAGTATTTT. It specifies CATSDPSGRTDTQYF.

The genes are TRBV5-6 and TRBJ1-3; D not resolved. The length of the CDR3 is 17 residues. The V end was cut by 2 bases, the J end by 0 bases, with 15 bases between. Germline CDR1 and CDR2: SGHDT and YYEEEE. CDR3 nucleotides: TGTGCCAGCAGCTTTGGGCTCGGGGTACTCTCTGGAAACACCATATATTTT. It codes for CASSFGLGVLSGNTIYF.

The DNA for the CDR3 is TGTGCCAGCTCGTACCGGGACAGGGGCTACGAGCAGTACTTC. It translates to CASSYRDRGYEQYF. The chain recombines TRBV18 with TRBJ2-7; TRBD1 matches 10 bases. CDR3 length: 14 residues. Germline CDR1 is KGHSH and CDR2 is LQKENI. Trimming cost V 6 bases and J 3 bases; bases outside gene matches: 5.

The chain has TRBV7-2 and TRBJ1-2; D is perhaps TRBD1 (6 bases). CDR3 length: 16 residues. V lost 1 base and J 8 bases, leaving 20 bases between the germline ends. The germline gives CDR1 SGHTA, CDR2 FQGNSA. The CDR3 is CASSLGATEQGGGYTF. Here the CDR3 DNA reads TGTGCCAGCAGCTTAGGGGCAACCGAACAGGGCGGGGGCTACACCTTC.

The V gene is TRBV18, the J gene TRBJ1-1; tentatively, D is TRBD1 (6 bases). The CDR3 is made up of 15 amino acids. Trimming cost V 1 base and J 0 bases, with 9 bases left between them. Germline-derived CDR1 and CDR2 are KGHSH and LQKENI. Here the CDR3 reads CASSPLGQMNTEAFF. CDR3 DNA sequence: TGTGCCAGCTCACCACTTGGACAGATGAACACTGAAGCTTTCTTT.

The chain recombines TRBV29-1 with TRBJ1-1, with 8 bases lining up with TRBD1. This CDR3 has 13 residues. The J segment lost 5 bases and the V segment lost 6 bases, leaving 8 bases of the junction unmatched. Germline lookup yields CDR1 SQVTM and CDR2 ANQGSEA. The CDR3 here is CSVDKQGVTEAFF. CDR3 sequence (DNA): TGCAGCGTCGATAAACAGGGGGTGACTGAAGCTTTCTTT.

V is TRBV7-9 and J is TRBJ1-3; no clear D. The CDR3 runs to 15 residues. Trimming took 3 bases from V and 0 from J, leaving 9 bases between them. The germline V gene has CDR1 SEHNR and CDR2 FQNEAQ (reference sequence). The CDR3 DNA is TGTGCCAGCAGCTTCGGGAGGAGCTCTGGAAACACCATATATTTT. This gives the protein CASSFGRSSGNTIYF.

CDR3 sequence reads: CASSSMPGTNQPQHF. The DNA for the CDR3 is TGCGCCAGCAGCTCGATGCCCGGGACAAATCAGCCCCAGCATTTT. The chain joins TRBV5-1 to TRBJ1-5; D may be TRBD1 (6 bases). Germline-derived CDR1 and CDR2 are SGHRS and YFSETQ. This CDR3 contains 15 residues. V shed 3 bases and J shed 4 bases, with 14 bases lying between them.

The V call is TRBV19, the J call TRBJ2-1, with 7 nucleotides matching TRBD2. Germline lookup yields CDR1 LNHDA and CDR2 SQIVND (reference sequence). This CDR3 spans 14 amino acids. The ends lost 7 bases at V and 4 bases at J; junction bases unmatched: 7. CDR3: CASISGGRYNEQFF. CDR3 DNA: TGTGCCAGTATATCGGGGGGACGTTACAATGAGCAGTTCTTC.

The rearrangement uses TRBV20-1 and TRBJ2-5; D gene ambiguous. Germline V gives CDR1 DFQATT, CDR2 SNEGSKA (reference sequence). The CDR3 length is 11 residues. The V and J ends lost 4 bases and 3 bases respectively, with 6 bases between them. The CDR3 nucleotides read TGCAGTGCTACCATAGAAGAGACCCAGTACTTC. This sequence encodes CSATIEETQYF.

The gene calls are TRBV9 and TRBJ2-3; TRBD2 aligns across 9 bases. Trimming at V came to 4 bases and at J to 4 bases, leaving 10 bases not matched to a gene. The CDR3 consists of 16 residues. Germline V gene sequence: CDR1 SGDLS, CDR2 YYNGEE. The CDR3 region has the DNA TGTGCCAGCAGCTTGTTAAGCGGGGGGTTGGCAGATACGCAGTATTTT. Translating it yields CASSLLSGGLADTQYF.

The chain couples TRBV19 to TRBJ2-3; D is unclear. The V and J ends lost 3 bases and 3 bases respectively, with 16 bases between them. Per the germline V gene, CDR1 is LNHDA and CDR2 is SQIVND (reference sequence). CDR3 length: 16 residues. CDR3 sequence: CASSMSGSAFTDTQYF. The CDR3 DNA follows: TGTGCCAGTAGTATGTCCGGCAGCGCCTTTACAGATACGCAGTATTTT.

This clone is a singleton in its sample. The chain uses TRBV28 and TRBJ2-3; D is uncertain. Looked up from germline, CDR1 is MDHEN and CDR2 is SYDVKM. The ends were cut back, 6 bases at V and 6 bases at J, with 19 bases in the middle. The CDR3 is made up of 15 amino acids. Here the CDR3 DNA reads TGTGCCAGCAGGAGGAGTGCAGTTTCGAGGGATACGCAGTATTTT. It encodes CASRRSAVSRDTQYF.

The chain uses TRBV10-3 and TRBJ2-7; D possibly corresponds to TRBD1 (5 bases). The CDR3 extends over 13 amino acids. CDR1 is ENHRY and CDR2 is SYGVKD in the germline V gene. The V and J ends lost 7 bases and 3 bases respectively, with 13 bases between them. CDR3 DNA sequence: TGTGCCATCAAGGGGCTCCCGGGCTACGAGCAGTACTTC. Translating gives CAIKGLPGYEQYF.

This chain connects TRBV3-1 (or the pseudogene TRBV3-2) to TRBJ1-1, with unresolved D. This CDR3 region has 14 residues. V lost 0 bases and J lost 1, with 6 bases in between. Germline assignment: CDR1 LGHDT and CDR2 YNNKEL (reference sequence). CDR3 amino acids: CASSQEAGNTEAFF. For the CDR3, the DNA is TGTGCCAGCAGCCAAGAGGCAGGGAACACTGAAGCTTTCTTT.

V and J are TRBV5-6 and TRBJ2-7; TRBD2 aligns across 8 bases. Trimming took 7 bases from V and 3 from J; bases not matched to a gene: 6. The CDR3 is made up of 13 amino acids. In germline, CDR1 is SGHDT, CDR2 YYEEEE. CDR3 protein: CASEGAGGYEQYF. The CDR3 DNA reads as TGTGCCAGCGAAGGGGCGGGGGGCTACGAGCAGTACTTC.

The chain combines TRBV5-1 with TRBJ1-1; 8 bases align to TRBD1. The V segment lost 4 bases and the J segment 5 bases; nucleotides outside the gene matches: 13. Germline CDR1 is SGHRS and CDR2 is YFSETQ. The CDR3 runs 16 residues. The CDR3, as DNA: TGCGCCAGCAGCGCCTCCGAAGGACAGGGAGGGACTGAAGCTTTCTTT. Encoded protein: CASSASEGQGGTEAFF.

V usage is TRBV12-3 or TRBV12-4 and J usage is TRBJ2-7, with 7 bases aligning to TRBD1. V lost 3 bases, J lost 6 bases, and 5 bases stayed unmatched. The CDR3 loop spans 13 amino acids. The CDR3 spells CASSLAGGSEQYF. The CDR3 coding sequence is TGTGCCAGCAGTTTGGCAGGGGGAAGCGAGCAGTACTTC.

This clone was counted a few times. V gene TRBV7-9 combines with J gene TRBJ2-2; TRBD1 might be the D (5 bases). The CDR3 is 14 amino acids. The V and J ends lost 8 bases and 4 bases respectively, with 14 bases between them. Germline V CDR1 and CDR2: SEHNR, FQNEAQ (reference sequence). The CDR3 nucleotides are TGTGCCAGCCGCCGTGGGGCTGGCACCGGGGAGCTGTTTTTT. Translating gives CASRRGAGTGELFF.

CDR3 nucleotide sequence: TGCAGTGCTAGTAGGGTACTAGCGTTGCAAGAGACCCAGTACTTC. Its translation is CSASRVLALQETQYF. This chain joins TRBV20-1 and TRBJ2-5; 7 positions match TRBD2. V was clipped by 3 bases and J by 2 bases; unmatched bases: 9. Germline V lookup: CDR1 DFQATT, CDR2 SNEGSKA (reference sequence). The CDR3 covers 15 residues.

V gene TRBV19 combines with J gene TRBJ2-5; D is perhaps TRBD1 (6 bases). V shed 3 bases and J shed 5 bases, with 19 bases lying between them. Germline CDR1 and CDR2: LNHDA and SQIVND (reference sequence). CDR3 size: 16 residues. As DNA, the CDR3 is TGTGCCAGTAGTATTTGGGCGTCAGGGGTTGAGGAGACCCAGTACTTC. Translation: CASSIWASGVEETQYF.

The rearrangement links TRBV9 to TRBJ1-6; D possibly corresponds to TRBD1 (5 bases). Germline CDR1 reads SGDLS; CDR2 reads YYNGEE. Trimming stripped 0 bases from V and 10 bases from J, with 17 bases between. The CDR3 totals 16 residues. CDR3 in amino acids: CASSVGNVGSGSPLHF. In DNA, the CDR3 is TGTGCCAGCAGCGTAGGAAATGTGGGTTCAGGGTCACCCCTCCACTTT.

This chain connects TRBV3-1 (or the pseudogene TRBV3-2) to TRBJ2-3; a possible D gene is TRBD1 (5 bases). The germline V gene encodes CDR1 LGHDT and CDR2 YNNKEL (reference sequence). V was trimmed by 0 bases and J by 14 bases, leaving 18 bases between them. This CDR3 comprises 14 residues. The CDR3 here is CASSQDIRQGGVYF. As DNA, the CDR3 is TGTGCCAGCAGCCAAGACATAAGGCAGGGCGGTGTGTATTTT.

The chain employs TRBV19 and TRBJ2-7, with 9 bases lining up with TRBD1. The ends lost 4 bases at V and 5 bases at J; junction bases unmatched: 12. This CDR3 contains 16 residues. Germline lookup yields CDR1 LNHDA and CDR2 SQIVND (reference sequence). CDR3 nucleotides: TGTGCCAGTAGTAGCCCAATGGGACAGGGCCCGAACGAGCAGTACTTC. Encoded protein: CASSSPMGQGPNEQYF.

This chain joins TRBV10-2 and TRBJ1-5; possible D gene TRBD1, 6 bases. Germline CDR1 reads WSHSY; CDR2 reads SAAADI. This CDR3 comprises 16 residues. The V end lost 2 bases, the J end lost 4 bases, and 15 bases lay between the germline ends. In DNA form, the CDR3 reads TGCGCCAGCAGTGAGGCGATCGACAGGTTAAATCAGCCCCAGCATTTT. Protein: CASSEAIDRLNQPQHF.

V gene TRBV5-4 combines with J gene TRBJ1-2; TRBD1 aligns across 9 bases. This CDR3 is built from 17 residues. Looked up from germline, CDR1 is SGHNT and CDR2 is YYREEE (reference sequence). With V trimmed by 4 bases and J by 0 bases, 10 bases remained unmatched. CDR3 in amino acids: CASSPSGTGTTNYGYTF. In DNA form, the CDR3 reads TGTGCCAGCAGCCCGTCCGGGACAGGGACTACTAACTATGGCTACACCTTC.

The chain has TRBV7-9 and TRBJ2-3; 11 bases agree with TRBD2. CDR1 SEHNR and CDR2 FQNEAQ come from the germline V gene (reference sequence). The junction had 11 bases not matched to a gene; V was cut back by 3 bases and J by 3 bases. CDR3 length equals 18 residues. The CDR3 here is CASSFHPSSGGRTDTQYF. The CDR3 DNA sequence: TGTGCCAGCAGCTTCCACCCCTCTAGCGGGGGGCGTACAGATACGCAGTATTTT.